The rows below give T cell receptor beta chains drawn from one sample of a study of somatic mutations in cytotoxic T cells in rheumatoid arthritis. TCRdb's table, derived via immunoSEQ multiplex PCR, lists solely in-frame clones and lacks some. Counted here are under 11,000 clones, around 82% occurring once; the ten biggest clones make up about 12%. Source material: CD8+ T cells sorted from blood. The receptors were gathered from an adult with rheumatoid arthritis. Each CDR3 is given with its conserved first and last residue. Each record gives: V gene, CDR3 length, clone size, J gene, D gene, CDR3 protein, CDR3 DNA. A D gene is named only where the DNA matches it firmly. Size tells how often a clone was seen (once, few, many) or the class of an expanded clone, and some rows leave it out.

>TRBV7-9|14|.|TRBJ2-5|.
CASSSPPGQETQYF
TGTGCCAGCAGCTCCCCCCCAGGGCAAGAGACCCAGTACTTC
>TRBV4-1|12|few|TRBJ2-7|TRBD1
CASSQAGGEQYF
TGCGCCAGCAGCCAAGCAGGGGGCGAGCAGTACTTC
>TRBV7-9|15|.|TRBJ1-2|.
CASSKQTGSNYGYTF
TGTGCCAGCAGCAAACAGACAGGATCTAACTATGGCTACACCTTC
>TRBV5-5|16|.|TRBJ2-7|TRBD2
CASSLLAGGSSYEQYF
TGTGCCAGCAGCCTGTTGGCGGGGGGGAGCTCCTACGAGCAGTACTTC
>TRBV7-3|15|.|TRBJ2-3|.
CASSLDGAGTDTQYF
TGTGCCAGCAGCTTGGACGGGGCGGGCACAGATACGCAGTATTTT
>TRBV4-1|19|.|TRBJ1-2|.
CASTPQPGIFGRTDYGYTF
TGCGCCAGCACCCCCCAACCGGGGATATTCGGGCGAACGGACTATGGCTACACCTTC
>TRBV5-6|14|once|TRBJ1-1|.
CASSPDRSNTEAFF
TGTGCCAGCAGCCCGGACAGATCGAACACTGAAGCTTTCTTT
>TRBV5-4|12|.|TRBJ2-3|.
CASSFGRDTQYF
TGTGCCAGCAGCTTCGGCCGTGATACGCAGTATTTT
>TRBV5-5|15|.|TRBJ2-5|TRBD1
CASSGGQFVEETQYF
TGTGCCAGCAGCGGGGGACAGTTCGTAGAGGAGACCCAGTACTTC
>TRBV14|15|once|TRBJ1-2|.
CASSLLGGANYGYTF
TGTGCCAGCAGCCTTCTTGGGGGGGCCAACTATGGCTACACCTTC
>TRBV5-1|14|.|TRBJ1-2|.
CASSLISGANGYTF
TGCGCCAGCAGCTTGATTTCAGGGGCTAATGGCTACACCTTC
>TRBV19|15|.|TRBJ1-2|.
CASSTSLGLLYGYTF
TGTGCCAGTAGTACTTCTCTTGGCTTGCTATATGGCTACACCTTC
>TRBV9|13|.|TRBJ2-7|.
CASSVEGSGEQYF
TGTGCCAGCAGCGTAGAGGGGTCAGGCGAGCAGTACTTC
>TRBV6-5|15|.|TRBJ2-7|.
CASSPSPVGRYEQYF
TGTGCCAGCAGCCCCTCCCCCGTGGGACGCTACGAGCAGTACTTC
>TRBV7-2|15|.|TRBJ2-7|.
CASSFENGPSYEQYF
TGTGCCAGCAGCTTCGAAAACGGGCCTTCCTACGAGCAGTACTTC
>TRBV11-2|13|.|TRBJ1-2|TRBD1
CASTPGQNYGYTF
TGTGCCAGCACGCCGGGACAGAACTATGGCTACACCTTC
>TRBV6-5|15|.|TRBJ2-3|TRBD2
CASSRLAGGTDTQYF
TGTGCCAGCAGCCGACTAGCGGGGGGCACAGATACGCAGTATTTT
>TRBV15|15|few|TRBJ1-2|TRBD1
CATSSNRGLNYGYTF
TGTGCCACCAGCAGCAACAGGGGTTTAAACTATGGCTACACCTTC
>TRBV28|16|.|TRBJ1-2|TRBD1
CASSSRIYRGGYGYTF
TGTGCCAGCAGTTCGCGAATATACAGGGGAGGCTATGGCTACACCTTC
>TRBV30|15|.|TRBJ2-7|.
CAWSTTGTESYEQYF
TGTGCCTGGAGTACGACCGGGACTGAGTCCTACGAGCAGTACTTC
>TRBV19|16|.|TRBJ1-1|.
CASSIGSLGLNTEAFF
TGTGCCAGTAGTATTGGTAGTCTTGGGTTGAACACTGAAGCTTTCTTT
>TRBV6-4|16|once|TRBJ2-1|TRBD2
CASSASPGGRYNEQFF
TGTGCCAGCAGTGCCTCTCCGGGGGGGCGATACAATGAGCAGTTCTTC
>TRBV19|13|.|TRBJ1-4|.
CASRTSTNEKLFF
TGTGCCAGTCGGACCTCAACTAATGAAAAACTGTTTTTT
>TRBV5-1|15|.|TRBJ1-6|TRBD1
CASSLGDRDNSPLHF
TGCGCCAGCAGCTTGGGGGACAGGGATAATTCACCCCTCCACTTT
>TRBV7-9|10|.|TRBJ2-5|.
CATAVETQYF
TGTGCCACTGCGGTGGAGACCCAGTACTTC
>TRBV7-9|15|.|TRBJ1-2|.
CASSSRQEANYGYTF
TGTGCCAGTTCTTCCCGACAGGAAGCTAACTATGGCTACACCTTC
>TRBV27|17|.|TRBJ2-3|.
CASSHLWGTSSWDTQYF
TGTGCCAGCAGCCATCTCTGGGGGACTTCCTCTTGGGATACGCAGTATTTT
>TRBV7-8|16|.|TRBJ1-2|TRBD1
CASSSQGADADYGYTF
TGTGCCAGCAGCTCCCAGGGGGCAGACGCGGACTATGGCTACACCTTC
>TRBV30|11|.|TRBJ2-7|.
CAWSSLYEQYF
TGTGCCTGGAGTTCCCTCTACGAGCAGTACTTC
>TRBV30|14|.|TRBJ2-2|TRBD1
CAWWTGKNTGELFF
TGTGCCTGGTGGACAGGGAAGAACACCGGGGAGCTGTTTTTT
>TRBV15|16|.|TRBJ1-1|TRBD1
CATSKDWDSTNTEAFF
TGTGCCACCAGCAAGGATTGGGACAGCACGAACACTGAAGCTTTCTTT
>TRBV4-1|15|.|TRBJ2-2|TRBD2
CASSQEGRGVGELFF
TGCGCCAGCAGCCAAGAGGGACGGGGGGTCGGGGAGCTGTTTTTT
>TRBV7-3|13|.|TRBJ2-1|.
CASSSGGGNEQFF
TGTGCCAGCAGCTCAGGGGGGGGCAATGAGCAGTTCTTC
>TRBV6-5|13|.|TRBJ1-6|.
CASSTTFNSPLHF
TGTGCCAGCAGCACCACCTTCAATTCACCCCTCCACTTT